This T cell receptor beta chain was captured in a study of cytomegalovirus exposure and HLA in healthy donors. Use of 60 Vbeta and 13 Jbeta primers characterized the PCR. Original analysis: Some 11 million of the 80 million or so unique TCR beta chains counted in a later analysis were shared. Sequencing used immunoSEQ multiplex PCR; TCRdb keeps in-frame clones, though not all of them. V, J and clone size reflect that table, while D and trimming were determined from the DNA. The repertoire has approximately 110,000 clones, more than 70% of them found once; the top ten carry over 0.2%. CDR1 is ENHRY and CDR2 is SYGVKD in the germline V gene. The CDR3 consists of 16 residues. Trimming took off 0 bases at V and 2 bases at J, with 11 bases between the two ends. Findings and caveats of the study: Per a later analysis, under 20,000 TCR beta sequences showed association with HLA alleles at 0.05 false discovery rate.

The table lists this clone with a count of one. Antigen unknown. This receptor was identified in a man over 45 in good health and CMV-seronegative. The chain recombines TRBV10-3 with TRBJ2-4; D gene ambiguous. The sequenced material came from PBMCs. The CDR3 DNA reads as TGTGCCATCAGTGAGTCGGGCCCAGGAACCAAAAACATTCAGTACTTC. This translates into CAISESGPGTKNIQYF.